These 11 T cell receptor beta chains were all obtained from the same sample, sequenced in a study of T cell responses to AZD1222 COVID-19 vaccine (dated by TCRdb to the early 2020s). The sample's time point label, in plain terms: baseline before first vaccination. Library preparation employed the immunoSEQ multiplex PCR assay. TCRdb mirrors the immuneACCESS table, restricted to in-frame sequences. Some clones are absent from its copies; in checked studies, under half trace to an unresolved V gene, and the reason for the others is unknown. The sample table holds approximately 120,000 clones, of which about 90% were seen once. Together, the top ten hold 5% to 5.5% of the sample. The sequences come from peripheral blood, collected on day 0 of AZD1222 vaccination. These receptors originate from an adult in good health.

This clone has a handful of counts. V is TRBV7-2 and J is TRBJ1-1; D ambiguous. The germline V gene has CDR1 SGHTA and CDR2 FQGNSA. V dropped 2 bases and J dropped 1 base, with 11 bases sitting between them. The CDR3 has 15 amino acids. Here the CDR3 DNA reads TGTGCCAGCAGCTTAAGTACATACACGAACACTGAAGCTTTCTTT. Encoded protein: CASSLSTYTNTEAFF.

This sequence joins TRBV30 and TRBJ1-4; no clear D. The V end was cut by 5 bases, the J end by 8 bases, with 6 bases between. Germline CDR1 reads GTSNPN; CDR2 reads SVGIG (reference sequence). This CDR3 has 10 amino acids. The CDR3 nucleotides read TGTGCCTGGGGAGAGGAAAAACTGTTTTTT. Translated, it gives CAWGEEKLFF.

The CDR3 loop reads CASSYPPSYEQYF. The CDR3 bases are TGTGCCAGCAGTTACCCTCCTTCCTACGAGCAGTACTTC. The rearrangement uses TRBV6-2 or TRBV6-3 and TRBJ2-7; D ambiguous. CDR3 length equals 13 residues. Trimming took 2 bases from V and 1 from J, leaving 6 bases between them. Germline V gene lookup returns CDR1 MNHEY and CDR2 SVGEGT.

V and J are TRBV6-2 or TRBV6-3 and TRBJ1-1, with 11 bases aligning to TRBD1. The trim removed 6 bases at V and 5 bases at J, leaving 11 bases unmatched. The CDR3 runs 16 residues. Germline values: CDR1 MNHEY, CDR2 SVGEGT. This CDR3 reads CASSKPGTGGSTEAFF. Here the CDR3 DNA reads TGTGCCAGCAGCAAACCTGGGACAGGGGGGAGTACTGAAGCTTTCTTT.

This clone was picked up one time. This chain joins TRBV18 and TRBJ2-3; TRBD2 matches at 8 bases. Germline V gene data show CDR1 as KGHSH and CDR2 as LQKENI. Trimming at V came to 4 bases and at J to 1 base, leaving 4 bases not matched to a gene. This CDR3 has 15 amino acids. CDR3 coding DNA: TGTGCCAGCTCACAGCTAGCGGGCGGCACAGATACGCAGTATTTT. Residues: CASSQLAGGTDTQYF.

The V and J genes are TRBV5-1 and TRBJ2-7, with 9 bases that match TRBD1. The CDR3 spans 15 residues. CDR1 and CDR2 (germline): SGHRS, YFSETQ. The V and J ends lost 1 base and 4 bases, in that order; junction bases with no gene match: 6. The CDR3 spells CASSLTGQGKYEQYF. The CDR3 DNA is TGCGCCAGCAGCTTGACAGGACAGGGGAAATACGAGCAGTACTTC.

The chain uses TRBV7-2 and TRBJ2-1; D remains ambiguous. The germline CDR1 and CDR2 sequences are SGHTA and FQGNSA. V lost 1 base to trimming and J lost 4 bases, with 2 bases between them. The CDR3 runs to 12 residues. The CDR3 reads CASSLGYNEQFF. In nucleotides, the CDR3 is TGTGCCAGCAGCTTAGGGTACAATGAGCAGTTCTTC.

This clone appeared once. The chain joins TRBV28 to TRBJ1-4, with D unresolved. Germline loops: CDR1 MDHEN, CDR2 SYDVKM. Trimming removed 0 bases at V and 3 bases at J, with 5 bases between. CDR3 length: 14 amino acids. In DNA, the CDR3 is TGTGCCAGCAGTTTATGGGGAGCTAATGAAAAACTGTTTTTT. It specifies CASSLWGANEKLFF.

The chain has TRBV19 and TRBJ1-1; no clear D gene. The CDR3 covers 14 residues. Germline V gives CDR1 LNHDA, CDR2 SQIVND (reference sequence). V was trimmed by 1 base and J by 4 bases, leaving 10 bases between them. This CDR3 reads CASSIGFGVTEAFF. The CDR3 bases are TGTGCCAGTAGTATAGGGTTTGGGGTCACTGAAGCTTTCTTT.

In DNA form, the CDR3 reads TGTGCCAGTACCGGCGCGACAACTGGTTCACCCCTCCACTTT. It specifies CASTGATTGSPLHF. V is TRBV19 and J is TRBJ1-6, with unresolved D. Germline CDR1 is LNHDA and CDR2 is SQIVND (reference sequence). V was trimmed by 7 bases and J by 9 bases, leaving 16 bases between them. The CDR3 loop spans 14 amino acids.

The chain uses TRBV19 and TRBJ2-7; TRBD2 matches at 11 bases. J lost 3 bases, V lost 5 bases, and 6 bases had no gene match. The germline V gene has CDR1 LNHDA and CDR2 SQIVND (reference sequence). The length of the CDR3 is 15 residues. The CDR3 protein is CASSPLAGGLYEQYF. The CDR3 DNA reads as TGTGCCAGTAGTCCGCTAGCGGGAGGCCTCTACGAGCAGTACTTC.